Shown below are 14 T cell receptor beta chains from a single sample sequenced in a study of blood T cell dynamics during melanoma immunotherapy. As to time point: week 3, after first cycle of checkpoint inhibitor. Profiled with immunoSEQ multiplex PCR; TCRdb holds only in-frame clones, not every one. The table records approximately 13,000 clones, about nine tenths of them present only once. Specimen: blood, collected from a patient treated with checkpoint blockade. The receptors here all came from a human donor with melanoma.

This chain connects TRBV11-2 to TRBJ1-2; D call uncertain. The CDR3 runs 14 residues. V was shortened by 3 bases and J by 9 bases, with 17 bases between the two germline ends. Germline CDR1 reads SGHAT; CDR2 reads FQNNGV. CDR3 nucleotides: TGTGCCAGCAGCTTGCGCGGACGGTGGGATAGCTACACCTTC. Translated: CASSLRGRWDSYTF.

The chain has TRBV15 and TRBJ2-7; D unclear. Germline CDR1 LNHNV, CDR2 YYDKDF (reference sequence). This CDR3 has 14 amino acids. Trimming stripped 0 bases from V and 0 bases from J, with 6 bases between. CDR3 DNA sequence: TGTGCCACCAGCAGAGAGCCTAGCTCCTACGAGCAGTACTTC. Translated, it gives CATSREPSSYEQYF.

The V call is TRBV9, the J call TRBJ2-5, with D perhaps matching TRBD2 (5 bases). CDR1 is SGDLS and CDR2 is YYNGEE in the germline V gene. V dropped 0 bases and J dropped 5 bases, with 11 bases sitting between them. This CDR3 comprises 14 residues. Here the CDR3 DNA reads TGTGCCAGCAGCGTAGAACGGGGTGGGGAGACCCAGTACTTC. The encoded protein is CASSVERGGETQYF. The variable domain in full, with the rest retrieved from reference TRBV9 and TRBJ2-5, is DSGVTQTPKHLITATGQRVTLRCSPRSGDLSVYWYQQSLDQGLQFLIQYYNGEERAKGNILERFSAQQFPDLHSELNLSSLELGDSALYFCASSVERGGETQYFGPGTRLLVL.

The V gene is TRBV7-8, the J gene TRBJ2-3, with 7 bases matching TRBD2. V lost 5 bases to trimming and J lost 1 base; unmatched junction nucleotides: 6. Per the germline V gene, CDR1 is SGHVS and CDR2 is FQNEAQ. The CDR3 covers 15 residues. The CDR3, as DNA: TGTGCCAGCAGCCCGCTAGCGGTCCGCACAGATACGCAGTATTTT. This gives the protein CASSPLAVRTDTQYF. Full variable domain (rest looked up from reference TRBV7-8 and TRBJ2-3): GAGVSQSPRYKVAKRGQDVALRCDPISGHVSLFWYQQALGQGPEFLTYFQNEAQLDKSGLPSDRFFAERPEGSVSTLKIQRTQQEDSAVYLCASSPLAVRTDTQYFGPGTRLTVL.

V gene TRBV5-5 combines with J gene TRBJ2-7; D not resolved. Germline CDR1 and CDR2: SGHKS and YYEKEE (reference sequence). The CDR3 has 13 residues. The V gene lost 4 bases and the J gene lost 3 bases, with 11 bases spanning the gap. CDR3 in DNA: TGTGCCAGCAGCCTGGCTAGTTACTACGAGCAGTACTTC. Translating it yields CASSLASYYEQYF.

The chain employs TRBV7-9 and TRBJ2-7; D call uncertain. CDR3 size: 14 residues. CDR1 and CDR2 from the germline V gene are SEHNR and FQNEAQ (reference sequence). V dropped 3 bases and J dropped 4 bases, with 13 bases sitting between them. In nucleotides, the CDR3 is TGTGCCAGCAGCTTCGGTCAGGACCTATACGAGCAGTACTTC. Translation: CASSFGQDLYEQYF.

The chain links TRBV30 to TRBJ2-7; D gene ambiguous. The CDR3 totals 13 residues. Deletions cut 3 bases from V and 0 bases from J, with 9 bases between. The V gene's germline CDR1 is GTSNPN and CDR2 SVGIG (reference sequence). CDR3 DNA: TGTGCCTGGAGGGGCCGGAACTCCTACGAGCAGTACTTC. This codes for CAWRGRNSYEQYF.

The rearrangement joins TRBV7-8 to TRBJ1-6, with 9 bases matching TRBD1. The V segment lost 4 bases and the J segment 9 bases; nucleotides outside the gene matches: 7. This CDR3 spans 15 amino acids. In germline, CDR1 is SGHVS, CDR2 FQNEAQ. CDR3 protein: CASSSGQGWGSPLHF. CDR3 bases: TGTGCCAGCAGCTCGGGACAGGGCTGGGGTTCACCCCTCCACTTT.

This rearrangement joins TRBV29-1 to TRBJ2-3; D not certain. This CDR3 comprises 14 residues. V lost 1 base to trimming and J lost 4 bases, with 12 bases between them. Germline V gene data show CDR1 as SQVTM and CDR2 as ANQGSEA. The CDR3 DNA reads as TGCAGCGTTGAAGGACTCGGTGTTTCAGATACGCAGTATTTT. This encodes CSVEGLGVSDTQYF.

CDR3 DNA sequence: TGTGCCTGGACTAGACAGGGTCGGACTGAAGCTTTCTTT. This encodes CAWTRQGRTEAFF. J is TRBJ1-1 and V is TRBV30, with 7 nucleotides matching TRBD1. This CDR3 comprises 13 residues. CDR1 GTSNPN and CDR2 SVGIG come from the germline V gene (reference sequence). V gave up 4 bases and J gave up 5 bases; unmatched junction bases: 7.

The CDR3 region has the DNA TGTGCCAGCAGTGTCACGTTCAGGAATGGCGAAAACACTGAAGCTTTCTTT. This codes for CASSVTFRNGENTEAFF. The chain employs TRBV7-2 and TRBJ1-1; D remains unclear. The CDR3 is 17 residues long. Germline CDR1 is SGHTA and CDR2 is FQGNSA. V lost 6 bases and J lost 2, with 22 bases in between.

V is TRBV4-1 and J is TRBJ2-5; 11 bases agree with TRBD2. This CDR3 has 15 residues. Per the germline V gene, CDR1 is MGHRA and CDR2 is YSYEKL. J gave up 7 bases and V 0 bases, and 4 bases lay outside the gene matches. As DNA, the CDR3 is TGCGCCAGCAGCCAAGAACTAGCGGGAGTGGGGACCCAGTACTTC. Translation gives CASSQELAGVGTQYF.

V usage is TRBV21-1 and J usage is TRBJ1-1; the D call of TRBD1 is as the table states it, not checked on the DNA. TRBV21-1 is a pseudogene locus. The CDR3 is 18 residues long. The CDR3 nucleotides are TGTGCCAGCAGCAAAAAAAGGGGCAGCAGAAGAATGAACACTGAAGCTTTCTTT. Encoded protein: CASSKKRGSRRMNTEAFF.

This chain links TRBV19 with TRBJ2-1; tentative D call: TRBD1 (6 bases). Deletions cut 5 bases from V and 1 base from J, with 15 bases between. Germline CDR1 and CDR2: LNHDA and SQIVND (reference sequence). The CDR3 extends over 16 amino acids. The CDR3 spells CASSHPGEMSYNEQFF. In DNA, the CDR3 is TGTGCCAGTAGTCACCCAGGGGAAATGTCCTACAATGAGCAGTTCTTC.